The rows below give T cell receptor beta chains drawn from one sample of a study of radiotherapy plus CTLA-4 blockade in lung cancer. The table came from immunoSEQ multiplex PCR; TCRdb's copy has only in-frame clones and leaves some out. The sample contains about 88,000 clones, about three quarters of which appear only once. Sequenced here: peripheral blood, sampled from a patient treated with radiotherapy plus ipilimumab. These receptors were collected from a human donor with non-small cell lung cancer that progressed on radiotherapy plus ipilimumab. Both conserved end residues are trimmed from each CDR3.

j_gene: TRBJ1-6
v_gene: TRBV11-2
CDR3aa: ASSLEGGRGNSPLH

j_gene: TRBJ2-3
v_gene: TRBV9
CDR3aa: ASSLRQAPGDTQY

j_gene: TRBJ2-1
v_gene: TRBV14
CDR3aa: ASSPLRGSGTNEQF

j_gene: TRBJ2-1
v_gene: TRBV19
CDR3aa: ASSIVPGIHNEQF

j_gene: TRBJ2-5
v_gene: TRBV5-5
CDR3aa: ASSLPDSQETQY

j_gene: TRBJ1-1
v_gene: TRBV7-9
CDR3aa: ASSLLRSVTEAF

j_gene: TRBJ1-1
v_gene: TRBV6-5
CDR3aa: ASSYSLSEAF

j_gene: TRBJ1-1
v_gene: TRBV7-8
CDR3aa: ASSRDRATEAF

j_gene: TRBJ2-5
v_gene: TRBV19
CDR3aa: ASSIVGSGRAGSETQY

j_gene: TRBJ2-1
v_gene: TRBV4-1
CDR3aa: ASSQEAASYNEQF

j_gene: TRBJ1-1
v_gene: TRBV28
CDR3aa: ASSLKGLAEAF

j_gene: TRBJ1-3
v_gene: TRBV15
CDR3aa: ATSRAVLGNTIY

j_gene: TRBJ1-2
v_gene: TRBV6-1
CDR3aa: ASRWTGTSYGYT

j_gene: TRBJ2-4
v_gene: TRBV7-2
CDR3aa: ASSSSRNIQY

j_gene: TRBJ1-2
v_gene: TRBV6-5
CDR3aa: ASSPPGTGYGYT

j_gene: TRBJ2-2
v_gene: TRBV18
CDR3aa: ASSPPGMAGELF